This TCR beta chain comes out of a study of T cells in Graves' hyperthyroidism and ophthalmopathy. Study results and limitations: Most expanded thyroid clonotypes above 0.001 also appeared in blood. Model output signaled ophthalmopathy a median roughly six months ahead of onset.

The TCR beta CDR3 regions underwent amplification using RNA transcripts as the source. The HTBI primer set drove a first-round RT-PCR of the TCR CDR3. MiXCR, applied by TCRdb to the multiplex PCR reads, yields one record per CDR3 protein. The sample gives about 300,000 distinct CDR3 sequences, roughly 19% of which show up once; under 45% is in the top ten. In its sample, this clonotype was seen many times. Its antigen remains unidentified. Any patient presenting with uncontrolled infection, other autoimmune disease, pregnancy or lactation was left out. The PBMCs studied were ones that came from about 10 ml fresh peripheral blood. The TCR originated in a man in his fifties with Graves' ophthalmopathy. Sequenced input: blood.

CDR3 nucleotides: TGCGCCAGCAGTCTCCAAATGGGGCGGAGAACTTACACTGAAGCTTTCTTT. As protein: CASSLQMGRRTYTEAFF. The chain is built from TRBV5-1 and TRBJ1-1; the D gene is possibly TRBD1 (5 bases). From germline, CDR1 is SGHRS and CDR2 YFSETQ. The germline V and J ends were trimmed by 5 bases and 3 bases, with 23 bases remaining between them. This CDR3 is built from 17 residues.